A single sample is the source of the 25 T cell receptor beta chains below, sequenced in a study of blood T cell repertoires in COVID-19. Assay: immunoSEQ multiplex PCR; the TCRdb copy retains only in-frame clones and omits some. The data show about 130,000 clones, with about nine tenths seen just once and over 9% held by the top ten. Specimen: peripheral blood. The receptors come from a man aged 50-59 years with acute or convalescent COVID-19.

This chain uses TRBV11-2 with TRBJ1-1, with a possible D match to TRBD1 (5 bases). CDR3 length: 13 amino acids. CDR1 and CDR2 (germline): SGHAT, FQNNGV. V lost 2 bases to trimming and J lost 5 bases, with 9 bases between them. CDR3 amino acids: CASSLQGSTEAFF. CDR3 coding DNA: TGTGCCAGCAGCTTACAGGGAAGTACTGAAGCTTTCTTT.

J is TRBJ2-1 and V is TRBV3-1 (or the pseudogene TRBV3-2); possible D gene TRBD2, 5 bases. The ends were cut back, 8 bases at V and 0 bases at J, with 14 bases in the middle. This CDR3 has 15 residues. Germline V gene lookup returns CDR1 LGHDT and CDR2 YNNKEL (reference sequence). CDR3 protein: CASAPTRSSYNEQFF. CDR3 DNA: TGTGCCAGCGCCCCAACTAGGAGCTCCTACAATGAGCAGTTCTTC.

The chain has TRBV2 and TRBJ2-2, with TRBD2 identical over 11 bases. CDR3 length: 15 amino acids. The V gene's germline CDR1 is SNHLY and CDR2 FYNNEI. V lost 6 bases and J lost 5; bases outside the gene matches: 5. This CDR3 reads CASRGLAGGTGELFF. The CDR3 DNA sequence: TGTGCCAGCAGAGGACTAGCGGGTGGAACCGGGGAGCTGTTTTTT.

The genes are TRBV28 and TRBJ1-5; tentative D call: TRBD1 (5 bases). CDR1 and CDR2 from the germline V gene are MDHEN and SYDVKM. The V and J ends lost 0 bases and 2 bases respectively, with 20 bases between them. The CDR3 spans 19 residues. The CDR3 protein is CASSLWGRWGEFGNQPQHF. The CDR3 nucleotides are TGTGCCAGCAGTTTATGGGGTCGATGGGGGGAGTTCGGCAATCAGCCCCAGCATTTT.

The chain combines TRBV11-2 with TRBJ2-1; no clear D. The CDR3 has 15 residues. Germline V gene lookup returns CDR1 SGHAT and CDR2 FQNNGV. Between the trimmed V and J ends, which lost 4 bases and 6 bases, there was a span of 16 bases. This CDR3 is CASSSWISPGNEQFF. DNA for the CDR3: TGTGCCAGCAGCTCCTGGATTAGTCCGGGCAATGAGCAGTTCTTC. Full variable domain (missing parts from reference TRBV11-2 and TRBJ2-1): EAGVAQSPRYKIIEKRQSVAFWCNPISGHATLYWYQQILGQGPKLLIQFQNNGVVDDSQLPKDRFSAERLKGVDSTLKIQPAKLEDSAVYLCASSSWISPGNEQFFGPGTRLTVL.

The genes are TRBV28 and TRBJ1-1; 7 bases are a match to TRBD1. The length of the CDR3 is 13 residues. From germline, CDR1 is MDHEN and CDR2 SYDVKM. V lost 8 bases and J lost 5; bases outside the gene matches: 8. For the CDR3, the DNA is TGTGCCAGCGATGACAGGGTGGAGACTGAAGCTTTCTTT. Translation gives CASDDRVETEAFF.

This CDR3 reads CASSSGGSTKLNYGYTF. Written as DNA, the CDR3 is TGTGCCAGCAGTTCCGGCGGATCAACCAAGCTTAACTATGGCTACACCTTC. This chain connects TRBV27 to TRBJ1-2; D gene unclear. Germline V gene lookup returns CDR1 MNHEY and CDR2 SMNVEV (reference sequence). This CDR3 is 17 amino acids long. Trimming pared 4 bases from V and 1 base from J, leaving 19 bases between.

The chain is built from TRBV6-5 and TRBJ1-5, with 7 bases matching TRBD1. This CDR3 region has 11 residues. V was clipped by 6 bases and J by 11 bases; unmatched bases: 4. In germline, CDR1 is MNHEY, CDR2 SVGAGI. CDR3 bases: TGTGCCAGCAGGGACAGGCAGACCCAGCATTTT. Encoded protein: CASRDRQTQHF.

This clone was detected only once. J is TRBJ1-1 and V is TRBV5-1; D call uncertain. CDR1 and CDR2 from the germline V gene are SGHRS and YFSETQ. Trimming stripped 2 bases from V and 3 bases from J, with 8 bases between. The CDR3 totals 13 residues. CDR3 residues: CASSFHGDTEAFF. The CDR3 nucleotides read TGCGCCAGCAGCTTCCACGGGGACACTGAAGCTTTCTTT.

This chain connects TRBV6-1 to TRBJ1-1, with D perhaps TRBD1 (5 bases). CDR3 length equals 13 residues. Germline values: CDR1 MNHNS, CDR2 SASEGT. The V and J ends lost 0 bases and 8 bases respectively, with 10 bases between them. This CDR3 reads CASSEAPTVEAFF. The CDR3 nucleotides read TGTGCCAGCAGTGAAGCCCCGACAGTCGAAGCTTTCTTT.

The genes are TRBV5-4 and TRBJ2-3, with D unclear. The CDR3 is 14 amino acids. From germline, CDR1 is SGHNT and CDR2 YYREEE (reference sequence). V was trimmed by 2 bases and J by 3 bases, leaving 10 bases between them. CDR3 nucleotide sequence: TGTGCCAGCAGCTTCCCGGCGGAGACAGATACGCAGTATTTT. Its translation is CASSFPAETDTQYF.

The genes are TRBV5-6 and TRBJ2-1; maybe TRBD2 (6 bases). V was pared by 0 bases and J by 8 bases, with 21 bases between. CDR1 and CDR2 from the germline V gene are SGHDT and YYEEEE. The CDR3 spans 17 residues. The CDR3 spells CASSLGTGDTRVDEQFF. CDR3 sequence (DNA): TGTGCCAGCAGCTTGGGAACGGGAGACACTAGGGTCGATGAGCAGTTCTTC. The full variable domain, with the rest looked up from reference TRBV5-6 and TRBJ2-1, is DAGVTQSPTHLIKTRGQQVTLRCSPKSGHDTVSWYQQALGQGPQFIFQYYEEEERQRGNFPDRFSGHQFPNYSSELNVNALLLGDSALYLCASSLGTGDTRVDEQFFGPGTRLTVL.

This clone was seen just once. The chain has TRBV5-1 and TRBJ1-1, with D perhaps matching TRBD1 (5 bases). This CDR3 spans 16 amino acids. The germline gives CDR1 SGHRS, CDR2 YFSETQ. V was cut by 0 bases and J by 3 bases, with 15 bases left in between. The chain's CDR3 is CASSLGSGDSHTEAFF. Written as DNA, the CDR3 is TGCGCCAGCAGCTTGGGGTCGGGGGATTCACACACTGAAGCTTTCTTT.

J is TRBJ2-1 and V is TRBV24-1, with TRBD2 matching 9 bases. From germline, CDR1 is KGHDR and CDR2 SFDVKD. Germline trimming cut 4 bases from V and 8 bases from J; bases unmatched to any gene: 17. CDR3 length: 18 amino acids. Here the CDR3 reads CATSDPGNSGSRMDEQFF. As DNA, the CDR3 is TGTGCCACCAGTGACCCGGGAAATAGCGGGAGTAGGATGGATGAGCAGTTCTTC.

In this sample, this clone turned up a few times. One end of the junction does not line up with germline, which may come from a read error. This CDR3 reads CATSRTSGTYEQYF. In DNA form, the CDR3 reads TGTGCCACCAGTCGGACTAGCGGGACCTACGAGCAGTACTTC. The chain combines TRBV10-3 with TRBJ2-7; 12 nucleotides align to TRBD2. This CDR3 contains 14 residues. Germline values: CDR1 ENHRY, CDR2 SYGVKD.

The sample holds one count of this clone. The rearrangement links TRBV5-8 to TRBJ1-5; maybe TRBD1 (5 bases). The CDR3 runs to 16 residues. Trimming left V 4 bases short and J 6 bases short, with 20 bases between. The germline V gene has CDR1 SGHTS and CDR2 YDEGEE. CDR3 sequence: CASSTHIGVGRQPQHF. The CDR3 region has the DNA TGTGCCAGCAGCACCCATATAGGGGTTGGTCGTCAGCCCCAGCATTTT.

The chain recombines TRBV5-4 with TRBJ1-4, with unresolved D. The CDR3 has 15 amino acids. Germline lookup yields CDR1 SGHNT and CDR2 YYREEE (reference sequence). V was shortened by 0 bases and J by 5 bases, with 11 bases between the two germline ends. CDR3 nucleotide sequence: TGTGCCAGCAGCTTGGCGGGGAGGCCGAATGAAAAACTGTTTTTT. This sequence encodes CASSLAGRPNEKLFF.

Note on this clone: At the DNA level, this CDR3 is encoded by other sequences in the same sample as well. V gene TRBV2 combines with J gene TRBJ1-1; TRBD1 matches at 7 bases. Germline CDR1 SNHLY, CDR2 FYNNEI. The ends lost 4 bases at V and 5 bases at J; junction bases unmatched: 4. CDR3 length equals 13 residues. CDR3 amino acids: CASSGRGRTEAFF. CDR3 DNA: TGTGCCAGCAGTGGAAGGGGGCGAACTGAAGCTTTCTTT.

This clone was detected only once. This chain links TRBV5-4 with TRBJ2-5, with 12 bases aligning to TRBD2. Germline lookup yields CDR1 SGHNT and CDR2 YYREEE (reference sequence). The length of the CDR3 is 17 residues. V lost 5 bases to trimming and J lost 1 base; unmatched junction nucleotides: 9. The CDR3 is CASSSPPSGRAQETQYF. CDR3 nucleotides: TGTGCCAGCAGTTCGCCTCCTAGCGGGAGGGCCCAAGAGACCCAGTACTTC.

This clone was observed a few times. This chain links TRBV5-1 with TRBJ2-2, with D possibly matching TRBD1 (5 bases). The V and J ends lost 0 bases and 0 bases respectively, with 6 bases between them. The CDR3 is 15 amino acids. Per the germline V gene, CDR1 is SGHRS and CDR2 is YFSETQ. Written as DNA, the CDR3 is TGCGCCAGCAGCTTGGGACAGTCGAACACCGGGGAGCTGTTTTTT. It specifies CASSLGQSNTGELFF.

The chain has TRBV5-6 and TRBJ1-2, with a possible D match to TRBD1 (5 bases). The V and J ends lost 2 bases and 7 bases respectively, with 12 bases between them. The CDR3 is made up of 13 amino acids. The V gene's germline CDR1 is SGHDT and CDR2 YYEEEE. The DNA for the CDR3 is TGTGCCAGCAGCTTACGCTACAGGTCTGGCTACACCTTC. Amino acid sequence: CASSLRYRSGYTF.

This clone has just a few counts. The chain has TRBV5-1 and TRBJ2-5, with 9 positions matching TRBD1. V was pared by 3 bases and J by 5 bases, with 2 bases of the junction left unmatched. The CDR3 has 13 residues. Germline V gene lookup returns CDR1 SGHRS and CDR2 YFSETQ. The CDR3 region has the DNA TGCGCCAGCAGCTCCGGGACAGGGGAGACCCAGTACTTC. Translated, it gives CASSSGTGETQYF.

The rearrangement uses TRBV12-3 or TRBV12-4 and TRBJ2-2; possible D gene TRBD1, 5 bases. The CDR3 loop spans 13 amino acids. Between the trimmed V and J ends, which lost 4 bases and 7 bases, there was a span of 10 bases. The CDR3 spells CASSYRSVGELFF. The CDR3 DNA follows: TGTGCCAGCAGTTACAGGTCGGTCGGGGAGCTGTTTTTT.

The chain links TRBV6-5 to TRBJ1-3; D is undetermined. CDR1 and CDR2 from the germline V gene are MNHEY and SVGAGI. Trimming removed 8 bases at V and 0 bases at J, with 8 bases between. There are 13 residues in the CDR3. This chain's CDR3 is CASHVSSGNTIYF. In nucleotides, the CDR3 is TGTGCCAGCCACGTTAGCTCTGGAAACACCATATATTTT.

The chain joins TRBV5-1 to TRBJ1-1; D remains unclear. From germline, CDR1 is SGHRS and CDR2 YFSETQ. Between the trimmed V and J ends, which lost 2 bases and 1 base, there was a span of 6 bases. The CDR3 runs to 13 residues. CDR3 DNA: TGCGCCAGCAGCTTTAAGCCGAACACTGAAGCTTTCTTT. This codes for CASSFKPNTEAFF.